The 3 T cell receptor beta chains below come from one sample, sequenced in a study of cytomegalovirus exposure and HLA in healthy donors. A multiplex PCR was run with 60 Vbeta primers and 13 Jbeta primers. This table comes from immunoSEQ multiplex PCR, and its TCRdb copy is limited to in-frame clones, with some not included. The listing records over 100,000 clones. Material: PBMCs. These TCRs come from a man aged 25 to 40 in good health and CMV-seronegative.

This chain connects TRBV15 to TRBJ2-7; 10 bases fit TRBD1. CDR3 length: 16 residues. Germline CDR1 and CDR2: LNHNV and YYDKDF (reference sequence). With 5 bases clipped from V and 5 bases from J, the junction kept 12 bases outside the gene matches. CDR3 amino acids: CATSAAPTGGDNEQYF. For the CDR3, the DNA is TGTGCCACCAGCGCAGCGCCGACAGGGGGCGACAACGAGCAGTACTTC. Looking up the rest from reference TRBV15 and TRBJ2-7 gives the full variable domain: DAMVIQNPRYQVTQFGKPVTLSCSQTLNHNVMYWYQQKSSQAPKLLFHYYDKDFNNEADTPDNFQSRRPNTSFCFLDIRSPGLGDTAMYLCATSAAPTGGDNEQYFGPGTRLTVT.

The rearrangement links TRBV9 to TRBJ2-2, with D unclear. CDR3 length: 16 amino acids. CDR1 is SGDLS and CDR2 is YYNGEE in the germline V gene. Trimming stripped 6 bases from V and 0 bases from J, with 15 bases between. CDR3 DNA sequence: TGTGCCAGCACCCTGCTGAGTAATCCGAACACCGGGGAGCTGTTTTTT. Translation gives CASTLLSNPNTGELFF.

The CDR3: CASSQDQILGGYTF. DNA of the CDR3: TGCGCCAGCAGCCAAGATCAGATTCTGGGCGGCTACACCTTC. The J gene is TRBJ1-2, the V gene TRBV4-1; D is unresolved. CDR1 is MGHRA and CDR2 is YSYEKL in the germline V gene. Trimming took off 0 bases at V and 8 bases at J, with 13 bases between the two ends. The length of the CDR3 is 14 residues.